Listed below are T cell receptor beta chains from one sample, sequenced in a study of blood T cells in healthy people across ages. TCRdb analysed the 5' RACE reads with MiXCR anew, one entry per CDR3 protein. Of 1.5 million to 1.9 million distinct CDR3 sequences in the sample, about 42% were seen once. Sequenced input: blood. The receptors here all came from a woman younger than 35 in good health. The CDR3 runs from the conserved cysteine through the conserved F or W. Each record gives: clone size, J gene, D gene, V gene, CDR3 protein, CDR3 DNA. A D gene is named only where the DNA matches it firmly. Only part of the rows carry a size: once, few, many, or a class if the clone is expanded.

-,TRBJ2-7,TRBD2,TRBV9,CASSASGGYNEQYF,TGTGCCAGCAGCGCTAGCGGGGGGTACAATGAGCAGTACTTC
-,TRBJ2-5,TRBD2,TRBV5-1,CASSHYQRGSETQYF,TGCGCCAGCAGTCATTACCAGCGGGGCTCAGAGACCCAGTACTTC
few,TRBJ2-1,-,TRBV20-1,CSARIATYNEQFF,TGCAGTGCTAGAATCGCAACCTACAATGAGCAGTTCTTC
-,TRBJ1-2,-,TRBV5-1,CASSLDRDAGGYTF,TGCGCCAGCAGCTTGGACCGGGACGCCGGAGGCTACACCTTC
-,TRBJ1-3,-,TRBV18,CASSSYSLSGNTIYF,TGTGCCAGCTCATCTTACAGCCTCTCTGGAAACACCATATATTTT
-,TRBJ2-7,-,TRBV12-3/TRBV12-4,CASSFSPPKSYF,TGTGCCAGCAGTTTTAGCCCCCCTAAGTCGTACTTC
-,TRBJ2-6,-,TRBV6-5,CASSYYPGYSGANVLTF,TGTGCCAGCAGTTACTATCCGGGGTACTCTGGGGCCAACGTCCTGACTTTC
-,TRBJ2-5,-,TRBV5-1,CASSYGTRETQYF,TGCGCCAGCAGCTACGGGACTCGGGAGACCCAGTACTTC
many,TRBJ1-2,-,TRBV4-1,CASSQVRGTYGYTF,TGCGCCAGCAGCCAAGTACGGGGGACCTATGGCTACACCTTC
few,TRBJ2-7,TRBD2,TRBV9,CASSPSGRVYEQYF,TGTGCCAGCAGCCCTAGCGGGAGGGTGTACGAGCAGTACTTC
-,TRBJ1-4,TRBD1,TRBV20-1,CSAADRGMGEKLFF,TGCAGTGCAGCCGACAGGGGAATGGGTGAAAAACTGTTTTTT
once,TRBJ1-1,TRBD1,TRBV14,CASSFGQVKTEAFF,TGTGCCAGCAGCTTCGGACAGGTAAAGACCGAAGCTTTCTTT